The 25 T cell receptor beta chains below come from one sample, sequenced in a study of identical twins. TCRdb fed the 5' RACE reads into MiXCR, producing one record per CDR3 protein. The sample lists fewer than 350,000 distinct CDR3 sequences; roughly 8.6% were seen once. In addition, the sample was reused for a study of yellow fever vaccine responses in identical twins.

The sample comprised memory (CD45RO+) T cells sorted from blood. The receptors were sampled from a woman aged 18-35 years in good health.

Comment on this clonotype: Sequence at one end of the junction differs from germline and may be a read error. This chain uses TRBV27 with TRBJ2-6; 7 bases are a match to TRBD2. The V gene's germline CDR1 is MNHEY and CDR2 SMNVEV (reference sequence). The CDR3 consists of 16 residues. The CDR3 region is CASSRQTSSGVNVLTF. The CDR3 bases are TGTGCCAGCAGCAGACAGACTAGCTCTGGGGTCAACGTCCTGACTTTC. Based on the CDR3 plus reference TRBV27 and TRBJ2-6, the full variable domain is EAQVTQNPRYLITVTGKKLTVTCSQNMNHEYMSWYRQDPGLGLRQIYYSMNVEVTDKGDVPEGYKVSRKEKRNFPLILESPSPNQTSLYFCASSRQTSSGVNVLTFGAGSRLTVL.

The chain recombines TRBV5-1 with TRBJ2-7; TRBD2 agrees at 10 bases. CDR1 and CDR2 (germline): SGHRS, YFSETQ. J gave up 6 bases and V 7 bases, and 16 bases lay outside the gene matches. There are 16 residues in the CDR3. The CDR3 DNA follows: TGCGCCAGCGGCATAGGGGGGCTAGCGGGAGCGGGCGAGCAGTACTTC. It codes for CASGIGGLAGAGEQYF. The complete variable domain, with remaining parts taken from reference TRBV5-1 and TRBJ2-7, reads KAGVTQTPRYLIKTRGQQVTLSCSPISGHRSVSWYQQTPGQGLQFLFEYFSETQRNKGNFPGRFSGRQFSNSRSEMNVSTLELGDSALYLCASGIGGLAGAGEQYFGPGTRLTVT.

This clonotype was counted many times. CDR3 sequence reads: CASSWGSDSPTSIYGYTF. The CDR3 DNA sequence: TGCGCCAGCAGTTGGGGATCGGACAGCCCGACATCCATTTATGGCTACACCTTC. The genes are TRBV5-1 and TRBJ1-2, with D perhaps matching TRBD1 (6 bases). V lost 5 bases and J lost 5, with 28 bases in between. CDR1 and CDR2 from the germline V gene are SGHRS and YFSETQ. This CDR3 comprises 18 residues.

The table lists this clonotype with many counts. The gene calls are TRBV7-9 and TRBJ2-1; no firm D call. This CDR3 has 12 amino acids. CDR1 is SEHNR, CDR2 FQNEAQ, per germline (reference sequence). Trimming removed 5 bases from V and 3 bases from J, with 5 bases in between. The CDR3 here is CASSPDYNEQFF. The CDR3 DNA is TGTGCCAGCAGCCCTGACTACAATGAGCAGTTCTTC.

This clonotype was seen a handful of times. J is TRBJ1-4 and V is TRBV18; 8 bases fit TRBD1. CDR1 is KGHSH and CDR2 is LQKENI in the germline V gene. V was clipped by 4 bases and J by 2 bases; unmatched bases: 6. CDR3 length equals 16 residues. The CDR3 here is CASSRTGMSTNEKLFF. As DNA, the CDR3 is TGTGCCAGCTCACGGACAGGGATGTCGACTAATGAAAAACTGTTTTTT.

The sample holds a few counts of this clonotype. The chain couples TRBV2 to TRBJ2-7; the D is unclear. This CDR3 has 14 amino acids. CDR1 and CDR2 from the germline V gene are SNHLY and FYNNEI. Trimming took off 3 bases at V and 1 base at J, with 10 bases between the two ends. CDR3 amino acids: CASSEALRSYEQYF. Written as DNA, the CDR3 is TGTGCCAGCAGTGAGGCTCTGAGATCCTACGAGCAGTACTTC.

This clonotype was picked up many times. The genes are TRBV24-1 and TRBJ2-3; tentative D call: TRBD2 (5 bases). V lost 0 bases and J lost 3, with 6 bases in between. Germline V gene sequence: CDR1 KGHDR, CDR2 SFDVKD. This CDR3 comprises 14 residues. Here the CDR3 reads CATSDLGRTDTQYF. CDR3 DNA: TGTGCCACCAGTGATTTGGGGAGAACAGATACGCAGTATTTT.

J is TRBJ2-7 and V is TRBV20-1, with TRBD2 matching 11 bases. J gave up 3 bases and V 5 bases, and 15 bases lay outside the gene matches. Germline V CDR1 and CDR2: DFQATT, SNEGSKA (reference sequence). CDR3 length equals 17 residues. CDR3 region: CSAWDQAAGLADYEQYF. The CDR3 region has the DNA TGCAGTGCTTGGGACCAGGCGGCGGGACTAGCGGACTACGAGCAGTACTTC.

The CDR3 spells CASSEIGTGQQPQHF. The DNA of the CDR3 is TGTGCCAGCAGTGAAATTGGGACAGGGCAACAGCCCCAGCATTTT. The chain joins TRBV6-1 to TRBJ1-5, with 9 bases aligning to TRBD1. Per the germline V gene, CDR1 is MNHNS and CDR2 is SASEGT. V shed 2 bases, J shed 7 bases, and the junction held 6 bases outside the gene matches. CDR3 size: 15 residues.

This clonotype appeared many times. The V and J genes are TRBV29-1 and TRBJ2-7, with D perhaps TRBD1 (5 bases). Germline V gene lookup returns CDR1 SQVTM and CDR2 ANQGSEA. The CDR3 spans 16 residues. Trimming left V 2 bases short and J 5 bases short, with 22 bases between. The CDR3 nucleotides are TGCAGCGTTGAATCATCGTGGGGCGGAAAAACAGACGAGCAGTACTTC. As protein: CSVESSWGGKTDEQYF.

Only a few counts were recorded for this clonotype. This may be a read error, as it is one base from a much larger clone. The chain combines TRBV27 with TRBJ2-5; 8 nucleotides line up with TRBD2. The CDR3 totals 16 residues. J was trimmed by 5 bases and V by 3 bases; bases with no gene match: 11. CDR1 MNHEY and CDR2 SMNVEV come from the germline V gene (reference sequence). CDR3 coding DNA: TGTGCCAGCAGTTTGCATTTCGTAGCGGGGCAGGAGACCCAGTACTTC. Translating gives CASSLHFVAGQETQYF.

There are many counts of this clonotype. The rearrangement links TRBV7-3 to TRBJ2-1; possibly TRBD1 for D (6 bases). Per germline, CDR1 SGHTA and CDR2 FQGTGA. The CDR3 is 18 amino acids. V lost 5 bases, J lost 1 base, and 21 bases lay in between. For the CDR3, the DNA is TGTGCCAGCAGCCCCACTCTCCCGACAGGAATGTCCTACAATGAGCAGTTCTTC. Translating gives CASSPTLPTGMSYNEQFF.

This clonotype was detected only a few times. This chain links TRBV29-1 with TRBJ1-2, with D unclear. This CDR3 has 12 amino acids. Germline CDR1 reads SQVTM; CDR2 reads ANQGSEA. Trimming removed 7 bases at V and 5 bases at J, with 14 bases between. CDR3 DNA: TGCAGCGCCCGTTTGGGGATTTATGGCTACACCTTC. It yields the protein CSARLGIYGYTF. Together with reference TRBV29-1 and TRBJ1-2, the CDR3 gives the full variable domain: SAVISQKPSRDICQRGTSLTIQCQVDSQVTMMFWYRQQPGQSLTLIATANQGSEATYESGFVIDKFPISRPNLTFSTLTVSNMSPEDSSIYLCSARLGIYGYTFGSGTRLTVV.

This clonotype was counted between two and nine times. J is TRBJ1-2 and V is TRBV2, with 9 positions matching TRBD1. This CDR3 has 16 amino acids. Germline CDR1 reads SNHLY; CDR2 reads FYNNEI. Trimming cost V 0 bases and J 4 bases; bases outside gene matches: 6. CDR3 amino acids: CASSEALVGQGYGYTF. DNA for the CDR3: TGTGCCAGCAGTGAAGCTCTGGTGGGACAGGGCTATGGCTACACCTTC.

This clonotype has only a few counts. V is TRBV6-1 and J is TRBJ2-1; perhaps TRBD2 as D (7 bases). V lost 7 bases, J lost 4 bases, and 20 bases lay in between. The CDR3 sequence is 16 residues long. Germline CDR1 MNHNS, CDR2 SASEGT. CDR3: CASTVTGGGDYNEQFF. The CDR3, as DNA: TGTGCCAGCACCGTAACGGGGGGCGGGGATTACAATGAGCAGTTCTTC.

This clonotype was seen ten or more times. V is TRBV28 and J is TRBJ2-3; TRBD2 agrees at 11 bases. CDR1 and CDR2 from the germline V gene are MDHEN and SYDVKM. The CDR3 is 17 amino acids. J was trimmed by 4 bases and V by 6 bases; bases with no gene match: 12. In DNA, the CDR3 is TGTGCCAGCAGAAGCTCCCATCGACTAGCGGGATCAGATACGCAGTATTTT. This sequence encodes CASRSSHRLAGSDTQYF.

CDR3 in DNA: TGTGCCAGCAAAGGGGAGCTCTCTGGAAACACCATATATTTT. This codes for CASKGELSGNTIYF. This sequence joins TRBV3-1 and TRBJ1-3, with D possibly TRBD1 on 5 matching bases. V lost 7 bases and J 0 bases, leaving 10 bases between the germline ends. CDR3 length equals 14 residues. Germline loops: CDR1 LGHDT, CDR2 YNNKEL (reference sequence).

The sample holds many counts of this clonotype. The genes are TRBV19 and TRBJ1-1; D may be TRBD1 (6 bases). The germline V gene has CDR1 LNHDA and CDR2 SQIVND (reference sequence). This CDR3 contains 15 residues. V was shortened by 1 base and J by 2 bases, with 11 bases between the two germline ends. The CDR3: CASSIGTVINTEAFF. In DNA form, the CDR3 reads TGTGCCAGTAGTATAGGGACAGTGATTAACACTGAAGCTTTCTTT.

There are many counts of this clonotype. The rearrangement links TRBV3-1 to TRBJ2-1; 11 nucleotides agree with TRBD2. Trimming removed 4 bases from V and 5 bases from J; junction bases left unmatched: 4. The length of the CDR3 is 15 residues. The germline V gene encodes CDR1 LGHDT and CDR2 YNNKEL (reference sequence). This CDR3 is CASSLGTSGNNEQFF. CDR3 nucleotides: TGTGCCAGCAGCCTCGGGACTAGCGGAAACAATGAGCAGTTCTTC.

The J gene is TRBJ2-1, the V gene TRBV28; TRBD1 matches 9 bases. V trimming: 6 bases; J trimming: 15 bases; junction bases outside the gene matches: 3. The CDR3 has 10 amino acids. CDR1 and CDR2 from the germline V gene are MDHEN and SYDVKM. CDR3 in DNA: TGTGCCAGCAGCGGACAGGGGTGGTTCTTC. Translated, it gives CASSGQGWFF. Combining the CDR3 with reference TRBV28 and TRBJ2-1 gives the whole variable domain DVKVTQSSRYLVKRTGEKVFLECVQDMDHENMFWYRQDPGLGLRLIYFSYDVKMKEKGDIPEGYSVSREKKERFSLILESASTNQTSMYLCASSGQGWFFGPGTRLTVL.

The table lists this clonotype with a few counts. The junction and the germline gene differ at one end; a read error may be behind it. The chain joins TRBV10-3 to TRBJ2-3; 12 nucleotides agree with TRBD2. The V gene's germline CDR1 is ENHRY and CDR2 SYGVKD. The CDR3 has 15 amino acids. CDR3 nucleotides: TGTGTCATCACCAGACTAGCGGGAGCCCGAGATACGCAGTATTTT. It codes for CVITRLAGARDTQYF.

In this sample, this clonotype turned up many times. V and J are TRBV20-1 and TRBJ2-7; the match to TRBD1 covers 10 bases. With 3 bases clipped from V and 6 bases from J, the junction kept 8 bases outside the gene matches. The CDR3 loop spans 14 amino acids. CDR1 is DFQATT and CDR2 is SNEGSKA in the germline V gene (reference sequence). CDR3 sequence (DNA): TGCAGTGCTAGTATGAGGGACAGGGGAGGCGAGCAGTACTTC. Translated: CSASMRDRGGEQYF.

This clonotype was detected a few times. The V and J genes are TRBV10-3 and TRBJ1-1, with D maybe TRBD1 (5 bases). Trimming took 3 bases from V and 8 from J, leaving 19 bases between them. The germline gives CDR1 ENHRY, CDR2 SYGVKD. The CDR3 contains 15 residues. The CDR3 region is CAISDIQESRPEAFF. The DNA of the CDR3 is TGTGCCATCAGTGACATACAGGAGAGCAGACCCGAAGCTTTCTTT.

J is TRBJ1-3 and V is TRBV9, with unresolved D. From germline, CDR1 is SGDLS and CDR2 YYNGEE. There are 18 residues in the CDR3. Deletions cut 4 bases from V and 7 bases from J, with 27 bases between. CDR3 amino acids: CASSPTSAGPAGGNTIYF. DNA of the CDR3: TGTGCCAGCAGCCCTACCTCGGCAGGCCCCGCCGGCGGGAACACCATATATTTT.

This clonotype has more than one count but fewer than ten. The chain couples TRBV6-1 to TRBJ2-3; the D gene is possibly TRBD1 (6 bases). Germline CDR1 reads MNHNS; CDR2 reads SASEGT. The CDR3 runs 14 residues. V was cut by 5 bases and J by 4 bases, with 13 bases left in between. In nucleotides, the CDR3 is TGTGCCAGCAGTCAGGGGAGTTGGGCAGATACGCAGTATTTT. This translates into CASSQGSWADTQYF.